This record concerns one TCR beta chain sequence. The source of the sample is a study of neoadjuvant anti-PD-1 for oral cavity cancer. Cohort: HPV-negative, locally advanced oral cavity squamous cell carcinoma patients. CDR3 size: 13 residues. With 1 base removed from V and 3 bases from J, the gap between germline ends came to 6 bases. CDR1 SGHDT and CDR2 YYEEEE come from the germline V gene. Blood libraries mostly used around 0.45 ug genomic DNA, six replicates each. Generated by immunoSEQ multiplex PCR, the TCRdb table keeps only in-frame clones and is missing some. This table has some 66,000 clones, around 80% appearing once.

This TCR was sampled from a person aged 35 to 85 with oral cavity squamous cell carcinoma. The sample here was PBMCs, taken before nivolumab (anti-PD-1) treatment. The chain links TRBV5-6 to TRBJ2-3, with D hard to call. The CDR3 here is CASSLIGTDTQYF. The DNA of the CDR3 is TGTGCCAGCAGCTTGATCGGGACAGATACGCAGTATTTT.